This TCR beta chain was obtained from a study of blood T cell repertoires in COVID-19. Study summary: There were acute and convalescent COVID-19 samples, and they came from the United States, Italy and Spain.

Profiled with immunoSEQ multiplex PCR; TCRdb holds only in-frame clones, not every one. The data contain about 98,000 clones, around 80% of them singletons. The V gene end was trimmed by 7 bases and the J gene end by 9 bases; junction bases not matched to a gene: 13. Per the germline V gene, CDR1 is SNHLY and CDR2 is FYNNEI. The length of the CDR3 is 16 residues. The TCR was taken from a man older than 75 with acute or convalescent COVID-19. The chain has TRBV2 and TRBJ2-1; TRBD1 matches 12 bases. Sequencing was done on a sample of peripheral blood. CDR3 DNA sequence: TGTGCCAGCACAAGCCCCGGGACAGGGGGCAAGGGTGAGCAGTTCTTC. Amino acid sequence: CASTSPGTGGKGEQFF.